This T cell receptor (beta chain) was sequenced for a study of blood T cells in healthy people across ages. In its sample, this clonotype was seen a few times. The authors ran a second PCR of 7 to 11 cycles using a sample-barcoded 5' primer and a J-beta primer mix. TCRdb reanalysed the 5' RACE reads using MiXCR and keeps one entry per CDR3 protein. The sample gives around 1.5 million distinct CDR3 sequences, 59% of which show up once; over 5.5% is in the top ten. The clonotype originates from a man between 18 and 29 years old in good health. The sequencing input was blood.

CDR3 in amino acids: CASSHEPGLAEGEQFF. DNA of the CDR3: TGCGCCAGCAGCCATGAACCGGGACTAGCGGAGGGTGAGCAGTTCTTC. The chain recombines TRBV4-3 with TRBJ2-1, with TRBD2 matching 11 bases. CDR3 length: 16 residues. Germline V lookup: CDR1 LGHNA, CDR2 YSLEER. Trimming removed 3 bases from V and 9 bases from J; junction bases left unmatched: 10.